This paragraph covers one T cell receptor (beta chain) sequence. This sample is drawn from a study of technical replicates of blood from a few donors. Profiling relied on immunoSEQ multiplex PCR, and the TCRdb table lists in-frame clones only, not all of them. The sample lists some 93,000 clones, 95% occurring once. Germline V lookup: CDR1 SQVTM, CDR2 ANQGSEA. V was pared by 4 bases and J by 0 bases, with 9 bases between. This CDR3 spans 13 amino acids. The chain joins TRBV29-1 to TRBJ1-1; no clear D gene. The clonotype originates from a human donor in good health. The sample taken for sequencing was T cells isolated from PBMCs. CDR3 residues: CSVAPGLNTEAFF. CDR3 sequence (DNA): TGCAGCGTTGCGCCCGGGTTGAACACTGAAGCTTTCTTT.